Shown below are 21 T cell receptor beta chains from a single sample sequenced in a study of molecular identifiers for immune sequencing clone quantification. TCRdb re-called the PCR reads with MiXCR, one entry per CDR3 protein. The sample shows hundreds of thousands of distinct CDR3 sequences, roughly 25% of them seen only once. Sequenced material: naive CD8+ T cells from blood, with Jurkat cell RNA spiked in. Indicated subset: FACS-sorted CD8+CD4-CCR7+CD45RA+ naive T cells. Source of these receptors: a human donor in good health. Some libraries in this study had Jurkat cell RNA spiked in.

This clonotype occurred many times. The chain links TRBV4-1 to TRBJ1-4; D unclear. The V end was cut by 0 bases, the J end by 5 bases, with 10 bases between. The CDR3 runs 15 residues. Germline values: CDR1 MGHRA, CDR2 YSYEKL. The CDR3 nucleotides are TGCGCCAGCAGCCAAGATTACAGCGTCAATGAAAAACTGTTTTTT. Translating it yields CASSQDYSVNEKLFF.

Many counts were recorded for this clonotype. CDR3 nucleotides: TGTGCCAGCAGTTTATACCAGGGGAGCCCTGAAGCTTTCTTT. Amino acids: CASSLYQGSPEAFF. The V and J genes are TRBV27 and TRBJ1-1; D may be TRBD1 (6 bases). V lost 1 base and J lost 6, with 12 bases in between. The CDR3 consists of 14 residues. Germline values: CDR1 MNHEY, CDR2 SMNVEV (reference sequence).

This clonotype was detected ten times or more. CDR3 DNA sequence: TGTGCCAGCACCGGCGCGGTGAGCTCGAACACTGAAGCTTTCTTT. Translating gives CASTGAVSSNTEAFF. The V gene is TRBV7-9, the J gene TRBJ1-1; D call uncertain. CDR1 is SEHNR, CDR2 FQNEAQ, per germline (reference sequence). The CDR3 totals 15 residues. Trimming stripped 7 bases from V and 1 base from J, with 16 bases between. The entire variable domain, with the rest obtained from reference TRBV7-9 and TRBJ1-1, is as follows: DTGVSQNPRHKITKRGQNVTFRCDPISEHNRLYWYRQTLGQGPEFLTYFQNEAQLEKSRLLSDRFSAERPKGSFSTLEIQRTEQGDSAMYLCASTGAVSSNTEAFFGQGTRLTVV.

This clonotype was picked up many times. The chain couples TRBV27 to TRBJ2-3; the D is unclear. Germline assignment: CDR1 MNHEY and CDR2 SMNVEV (reference sequence). The CDR3 contains 15 residues. V was cut by 1 base and J by 2 bases, with 10 bases left in between. CDR3 residues: CASSLLDGATDTQYF. In DNA, the CDR3 is TGTGCCAGCAGTTTATTAGATGGCGCCACAGATACGCAGTATTTT.

Regarding this clonotype: This may be a read error: a much more frequent sequence differs by one nucleotide. The chain combines TRBV27 with TRBJ1-5, with D perhaps TRBD1 (6 bases). Germline lookup yields CDR1 MNHEY and CDR2 SMNVEV (reference sequence). The length of the CDR3 is 12 residues. This CDR3 is CASTSAGQPQDF. Here the CDR3 DNA reads TGTGCCAGCACTTCTGCTGGACAGCCCCAGGATTTT.

On this clonotype itself: A much larger clone differs from this one at a single base, so this may be a read error. The gene calls are TRBV7-9 and TRBJ2-2; TRBD2 is a possible D gene (6 bases). Germline values: CDR1 SEHNR, CDR2 FQNEAQ (reference sequence). V was pared by 4 bases and J by 7 bases, with 13 bases between. The CDR3 spans 14 residues. CDR3 loop: CASSWAAEGGELFF. The DNA for the CDR3 is TGTGCCAGCAGCTGGGCCGCGGAGGGCGGGGAGCTGTTTTTT.

This clonotype was seen at least ten times. The chain carries TRBV12-3 or TRBV12-4 and TRBJ2-4, with D perhaps TRBD1 or TRBD2 (5 bases each). V was cut by 9 bases and J by 7 bases, with 19 bases left in between. This CDR3 contains 14 residues. CDR3: CASGDLKKANIQYF. The CDR3, as DNA: TGTGCCAGTGGGGACCTGAAGAAGGCTAACATTCAGTACTTC.

This clonotype showed up many times. The chain joins TRBV28 to TRBJ2-3; 7 bases are a match to TRBD1. The trim removed 5 bases at V and 5 bases at J, leaving 7 bases unmatched. The V gene's germline CDR1 is MDHEN and CDR2 SYDVKM. This CDR3 has 14 residues. CDR3 coding DNA: TGTGCCAGCAGTAGACTCAGGGGGATAGATACGCAGTATTTT. Its protein product is CASSRLRGIDTQYF.

This chain uses TRBV29-1 with TRBJ2-7; D gene ambiguous. Trimming took 4 bases from V and 4 from J, leaving 11 bases between them. Germline V lookup: CDR1 SQVTM, CDR2 ANQGSEA. The CDR3 is made up of 12 amino acids. The CDR3 here is CSVGTVTYEQYF. The CDR3 DNA sequence: TGCAGCGTTGGCACAGTGACTTACGAGCAGTACTTC.

There are a few counts of this clonotype. The chain couples TRBV24-1 to TRBJ2-3; 7 positions agree with TRBD1. V lost 4 bases, J lost 4 bases, and 13 bases stayed unmatched. This CDR3 contains 17 residues. Germline loops: CDR1 KGHDR, CDR2 SFDVKD. CDR3 sequence (DNA): TGTGCCACCAGTGAGGGGACAGTGACTCGCTTAGCAGATACGCAGTATTTT. Amino acids: CATSEGTVTRLADTQYF.

By frequency in the sample, this clonotype is medium-sized. The chain has TRBV6-5 and TRBJ1-1; 7 bases agree with TRBD1. V trimming: 0 bases; J trimming: 3 bases; junction bases outside the gene matches: 7. The germline V gene has CDR1 MNHEY and CDR2 SVGAGI. This CDR3 is built from 16 residues. The CDR3 spells CASSYSRQGWDTEAFF. DNA of the CDR3: TGTGCCAGCAGTTACTCGAGACAGGGATGGGACACTGAAGCTTTCTTT.

Concerning this clonotype: This may be a read error, as it is one base from a much larger clone. The chain uses TRBV6-5 and TRBJ2-7, with 10 bases that match TRBD1. This CDR3 spans 15 amino acids. V trimming: 6 bases; J trimming: 6 bases; junction bases outside the gene matches: 11. From germline, CDR1 is MNHEY and CDR2 SVGAGI. This CDR3 is CASRQGTGVICEQYF. CDR3 coding DNA: TGTGCCAGCAGACAAGGGACAGGGGTTATCTGCGAGCAGTACTTC.

V is TRBV20-1 and J is TRBJ1-6, with TRBD1 as a possible D gene (5 bases). This CDR3 contains 15 residues. CDR1 is DFQATT, CDR2 SNEGSKA, per germline (reference sequence). Trimming stripped 0 bases from V and 10 bases from J, with 16 bases between. This CDR3 is CSARDELSGSSPLHF. In DNA, the CDR3 is TGCAGTGCTAGAGACGAGTTGTCAGGGAGCTCACCCCTCCACTTT.

This clonotype was observed a single time. This chain links TRBV7-9 with TRBJ2-7; TRBD1 matches 7 bases. The CDR3 consists of 16 residues. Germline V gene data show CDR1 as SEHNR and CDR2 as FQNEAQ (reference sequence). J was trimmed by 6 bases and V by 2 bases; bases with no gene match: 13. CDR3 DNA sequence: TGTGCCAGCAGCTTAACTTCGACAGGGTATCTGCTCGAGCAGTACTTC. Translating gives CASSLTSTGYLLEQYF.

This clonotype was seen a few times. The V call is TRBV7-9, the J call TRBJ2-5; unclear D gene. Germline CDR1 reads SEHNR; CDR2 reads FQNEAQ (reference sequence). The ends were cut back, 4 bases at V and 1 base at J, with 7 bases in the middle. The CDR3 covers 13 residues. The CDR3 loop is CASSSLVQETQYF. The DNA of the CDR3 is TGTGCCAGCAGCTCGCTAGTCCAAGAGACCCAGTACTTC.

This clonotype has more than one count but fewer than ten. CDR3 sequence: CASSLPQSPGRNTEAFF. The CDR3 DNA sequence: TGTGCCAGCAGCTTACCTCAGTCCCCCGGTCGGAACACTGAAGCTTTCTTT. The chain combines TRBV7-9 with TRBJ1-1; D unresolved. Germline V gene data show CDR1 as SEHNR and CDR2 as FQNEAQ (reference sequence). V lost 2 bases and J lost 1, with 17 bases in between. The CDR3 consists of 17 residues.

A remark on this clonotype: Compared with germline, one end of the junction differs, possibly owing to a read error. V usage is TRBV4-3 and J usage is TRBJ1-3; 8 bases are a match to TRBD1. This CDR3 contains 16 residues. Germline V CDR1 and CDR2: LGHNA, YSLEER. CDR3 in amino acids: CAGSQDTQGAGNTIYF. DNA of the CDR3: TGCGCCGGCAGCCAAGATACACAGGGGGCTGGAAACACCATATATTTT.

This clonotype occurred many times. The genes are TRBV15 and TRBJ2-3; D perhaps matches TRBD2 (5 bases). CDR3 length: 16 residues. Germline CDR1 and CDR2: LNHNV and YYDKDF (reference sequence). With 0 bases removed from V and 1 base from J, the gap between germline ends came to 11 bases. CDR3 loop: CATSRDNGVGTDTQYF. CDR3 coding DNA: TGTGCCACCAGCAGAGATAACGGGGTTGGCACAGATACGCAGTATTTT.

This clonotype occurred a few times. The gene calls are TRBV6-6 and TRBJ2-7; 10 bases agree with TRBD2. After removal of 5 bases from V and 2 bases from J, the junction contained 3 bases not matched to a gene. Germline V gene data show CDR1 as MNHNY and CDR2 as SVGAGI (reference sequence). CDR3 length: 14 residues. The CDR3 sequence is CASSTTSGAYEQYF. CDR3 in DNA: TGTGCCAGCAGTACAACTAGCGGGGCCTACGAGCAGTACTTC.

This clonotype has only one observation. A read error may be the cause here, since a much bigger clone is one base away. The chain recombines TRBV9 with TRBJ2-5; tentative D call: TRBD1 (5 bases). V was cut by 3 bases and J by 6 bases, with 18 bases left in between. CDR3 length equals 15 residues. CDR1 SGDLS and CDR2 YYNGEE come from the germline V gene. CDR3 bases: TGTGCCAGCAGCGGTCAACAGGCGTCTCTCCAGACCCAGTACTTC. Encoded protein: CASSGQQASLQTQYF.

This clonotype was seen repeatedly, ten times or more. The chain is built from TRBV5-4 and TRBJ2-7, with a tentative D call TRBD1 (6 bases). Trimming cost V 2 bases and J 0 bases, with 9 bases left between them. The germline CDR1 and CDR2 sequences are SGHNT and YYREEE (reference sequence). The CDR3 length is 14 residues. The chain's CDR3 is CASSFDRSSYEQYF. The CDR3 DNA is TGTGCCAGCAGCTTTGACAGGTCCTCCTACGAGCAGTACTTC.